One and the same sample provided the 27 T cell receptor beta chains below, sequenced in a study of CD8 T cells in Susac syndrome. An input of about 0.45 to 1 ug of RNA was subjected to reverse transcription using random hexamers. From the immunoSEQ multiplex PCR reads, TCRdb called clonotypes with MiXCR, one entry per CDR3 protein. Among about 85,000 distinct CDR3 sequences listed, just under 95% were seen once. The specimen was CD8+ T cells from PBMCs. The origin of the receptors is a human donor in good health.

The rearrangement links TRBV4-1 to TRBJ2-2, with TRBD2 identical over 8 bases. The germline V gene has CDR1 MGHRA and CDR2 YSYEKL. V was pared by 5 bases and J by 5 bases, with 10 bases of the junction left unmatched. The CDR3 extends over 16 amino acids. Written as DNA, the CDR3 is TGCGCCAGCAGCGGAGCGAGCGGGAGTCTTACCGGGGAGCTGTTTTTT. It encodes CASSGASGSLTGELFF.

This chain connects TRBV12-3 or TRBV12-4 to TRBJ2-7; D is possibly TRBD1 (6 bases). There are 12 residues in the CDR3. Trimming shortened V by 6 bases and J by 5 bases, and 11 bases separated the two germline ends. CDR3 sequence (DNA): TGTGCCAGCAGACCAAACAGGGACGAGCAGTACTTC. Its protein product is CASRPNRDEQYF.

The rearrangement joins TRBV20-1 to TRBJ2-3; 7 nucleotides align to TRBD2. Germline V gives CDR1 DFQATT, CDR2 SNEGSKA (reference sequence). The trim removed 1 base at V and 5 bases at J, leaving 15 bases unmatched. This CDR3 is built from 17 residues. Written as DNA, the CDR3 is TGCAGTGCTAGAGGGCCCTATGCGGGGGAACGGATAGATACGCAGTATTTT. As protein: CSARGPYAGERIDTQYF.

This clonotype was recorded once. The chain couples TRBV7-2 to TRBJ2-1; D unresolved. Germline V lookup: CDR1 SGHTA, CDR2 FQGNSA. Trimming left V 5 bases short and J 0 bases short, with 5 bases between. This CDR3 comprises 13 residues. The CDR3 region is CASSIRSYNEQFF. CDR3 in DNA: TGTGCCAGCAGCATCCGCTCCTACAATGAGCAGTTCTTC.

This clonotype was counted a few times. The V call is TRBV7-2, the J call TRBJ1-2; no firm D call. The germline V and J ends were trimmed by 5 bases and 8 bases, with 12 bases remaining between them. The germline V gene has CDR1 SGHTA and CDR2 FQGNSA. The CDR3 extends over 12 amino acids. The CDR3 DNA is TGTGCCAGCAGCCTAGGAACTTACGGCTACACCTTC. Translated: CASSLGTYGYTF.

The V call is TRBV20-1, the J call TRBJ1-4; maybe TRBD1 (6 bases). With 0 bases removed from V and 5 bases from J, the gap between germline ends came to 13 bases. Germline V gene sequence: CDR1 DFQATT, CDR2 SNEGSKA (reference sequence). The CDR3 consists of 15 residues. CDR3 sequence reads: CSARDLQGYNEKLFF. The CDR3 DNA sequence: TGCAGTGCTAGAGATCTCCAGGGGTACAATGAAAAACTGTTTTTT.

This chain connects TRBV30 to TRBJ2-1; 7 bases map to TRBD2. The CDR3 runs 17 residues. V lost 1 base, J lost 3 bases, and 12 bases stayed unmatched. Germline V CDR1 and CDR2: GTSNPN, SVGIG (reference sequence). The CDR3 spells CAWSGFRGTKIYNEQFF. The CDR3 nucleotides are TGTGCCTGGAGTGGCTTCCGGGGGACTAAGATCTACAATGAGCAGTTCTTC.

This sequence joins TRBV6-5 and TRBJ2-7; no firm D call. Trimming removed 0 bases from V and 6 bases from J, with 9 bases in between. CDR1 and CDR2 (germline): MNHEY, SVGAGI. The CDR3 is 13 amino acids. This CDR3 is CASSYSAYAEQYF. DNA of the CDR3: TGTGCCAGCAGTTACTCAGCGTATGCCGAGCAGTACTTC.

V is TRBV5-1 and J is TRBJ2-3; TRBD1 agrees at 7 bases. The CDR3 length is 17 residues. Losses at the gene ends were 2 bases for V and 0 bases for J; bases not matched to a gene: 9. Per germline, CDR1 SGHRS and CDR2 YFSETQ. CDR3: CASSFVDRPASTDTQYF. The CDR3 nucleotides read TGCGCCAGCAGCTTCGTGGACAGGCCAGCTAGCACAGATACGCAGTATTTT.

CDR3 coding DNA: TGTGCCAGTAGTGGTGGAGGGGACTACAATGAGCAGTTCTTC. Translation: CASSGGGDYNEQFF. The chain uses TRBV19 and TRBJ2-1, with D possibly matching TRBD2 (6 bases). CDR3 length: 14 residues. Trimming took off 5 bases at V and 3 bases at J, with 11 bases between the two ends. Germline CDR1 is LNHDA and CDR2 is SQIVND (reference sequence).

This rearrangement joins TRBV23-1 to TRBJ2-1, with D perhaps matching TRBD2 (5 bases). Being an ORF, TRBV23-1 has a function that is uncertain. The CDR3 is made up of 12 amino acids. V was clipped by 6 bases and J by 7 bases, with 10 bases between them. The CDR3 region has the DNA TGCGCCAGCAGGCACCCGGGAAATGAGCAGTTCTTC. The encoded protein is CASRHPGNEQFF.

The J gene is TRBJ1-1, the V gene TRBV12-3 or TRBV12-4; D unclear. V was clipped by 6 bases and J by 6 bases, with 17 bases between them. CDR3 length equals 14 residues. CDR3 bases: TGTGCCAGCAGCCCAAAAGATGGGGAACCTGAAGCTTTCTTT. Its translation is CASSPKDGEPEAFF.

This clonotype was counted only a few times. This chain uses TRBV7-2 with TRBJ1-5; TRBD1 might be the D (6 bases). The germline gives CDR1 SGHTA, CDR2 FQGNSA. The CDR3 spans 14 residues. V gave up 1 base and J gave up 7 bases, with 11 bases separating them. Written as DNA, the CDR3 is TGTGCCAGCAGCTTAGGGCAGGGGAAACAGCCCCAGCATTTT. It codes for CASSLGQGKQPQHF. The full variable domain, in which reference TRBV7-2 and TRBJ1-5 provide the parts outside the CDR3, is GAGVSQSPSNKVTEKGKDVELRCDPISGHTALYWYRQSLGQGLEFLIYFQGNSAPDKSGLPSDRFSAERTGGSVSTLTIQRTQQEDSAVYLCASSLGQGKQPQHFGDGTRLSIL.

The rearrangement uses TRBV14 and TRBJ2-1; D could derive from TRBD1 or TRBD2 (5 bases each). Deletions cut 1 base from V and 7 bases from J, with 8 bases between. Germline CDR1 reads SGHDN; CDR2 reads FVKESK. CDR3 length equals 13 residues. The CDR3, as DNA: TGTGCCAGCAGCCAAGGTTGGGGGAATGAGCAGTTCTTC. It specifies CASSQGWGNEQFF.

The sample holds one count of this clonotype. This rearrangement joins TRBV20-1 to TRBJ2-1, with D perhaps matching TRBD1 or TRBD2 (5 bases each). Germline CDR1 and CDR2: DFQATT and SNEGSKA (reference sequence). The CDR3 is made up of 18 amino acids. V lost 1 base, J lost 0 bases, and 19 bases lay in between. The CDR3 sequence is CSARANSGRRNSYNEQFF. Here the CDR3 DNA reads TGCAGTGCTAGAGCCAACTCGGGACGGCGGAACTCCTACAATGAGCAGTTCTTC.

A single count supports this clonotype. The V gene is TRBV4-3, the J gene TRBJ2-5; D not certain. The V end was cut by 1 base, the J end by 4 bases, with 7 bases between. Germline V gene data show CDR1 as LGHNA and CDR2 as YSLEER. The CDR3 is 13 amino acids. CDR3 nucleotide sequence: TGCGCCAGCAGCCAAGGTTACGGAGAGACCCAGTACTTC. This codes for CASSQGYGETQYF.

The chain has TRBV6-5 and TRBJ2-1; the match to TRBD2 covers 10 bases. This CDR3 has 17 residues. V was clipped by 0 bases and J by 3 bases; unmatched bases: 5. Germline V gene lookup returns CDR1 MNHEY and CDR2 SVGAGI. This CDR3 is CASSYSPTSGRYNEQFF. CDR3 bases: TGTGCCAGCAGTTACTCCCCGACTAGCGGGCGCTACAATGAGCAGTTCTTC.

The chain carries TRBV9 and TRBJ1-1; TRBD1 might be the D (5 bases). The V end lost 3 bases, the J end lost 8 bases, and 11 bases lay between the germline ends. This CDR3 comprises 12 residues. The germline V gene encodes CDR1 SGDLS and CDR2 YYNGEE. For the CDR3, the DNA is TGTGCCAGCAGCGGAAAGGGGCCCGAAGCTTTCTTT. It specifies CASSGKGPEAFF.

CDR3 sequence: CASSPLAGVGTEQFF. CDR3 in DNA: TGTGCCAGCAGTCCCCTAGCGGGAGTGGGGACTGAGCAGTTCTTC. This chain links TRBV27 with TRBJ2-1; 10 nucleotides line up with TRBD2. The V segment lost 5 bases and the J segment 9 bases; nucleotides outside the gene matches: 10. This CDR3 is 15 amino acids long. The germline V gene has CDR1 MNHEY and CDR2 SMNVEV (reference sequence).

The gene calls are TRBV12-5 and TRBJ1-1; TRBD1 is a possible D gene (6 bases). The V gene lost 5 bases and the J gene lost 0 bases, with 16 bases spanning the gap. This CDR3 comprises 16 residues. The V gene's germline CDR1 is LGHNT and CDR2 FRNRAP. CDR3 loop: CASGQGGPNLNTEAFF. DNA of the CDR3: TGTGCTAGTGGTCAAGGGGGTCCCAATCTGAACACTGAAGCTTTCTTT.

The gene calls are TRBV6-5 and TRBJ1-1; 7 nucleotides align to TRBD1. Germline V gives CDR1 MNHEY, CDR2 SVGAGI. Trimming at V came to 10 bases and at J to 2 bases, leaving 7 bases not matched to a gene. This CDR3 is built from 13 residues. The CDR3 DNA sequence: TGTGCCACCTCGACAGGGTTCAACACTGAAGCTTTCTTT. It yields the protein CATSTGFNTEAFF.

The V gene is TRBV6-5, the J gene TRBJ1-2; D is unclear. The CDR3 is 14 amino acids. From germline, CDR1 is MNHEY and CDR2 SVGAGI. V dropped 2 bases and J dropped 3 bases, with 10 bases sitting between them. For the CDR3, the DNA is TGTGCCAGCAGTTACGACGGAAGCCACTATGGCTACACCTTC. Amino acid sequence: CASSYDGSHYGYTF.

This sequence joins TRBV9 and TRBJ1-4; 10 bases agree with TRBD1. The CDR3 contains 13 residues. The germline CDR1 and CDR2 sequences are SGDLS and YYNGEE. V shed 5 bases and J 8 bases; nucleotides not matched to a gene: 3. The CDR3 sequence: CASSGTGAEKLFF. CDR3 sequence (DNA): TGTGCCAGCAGTGGGACAGGGGCGGAAAAACTGTTTTTT.

The chain links TRBV20-1 to TRBJ1-1, with D perhaps matching TRBD1 (5 bases). CDR3 length: 16 amino acids. The V end lost 0 bases, the J end lost 2 bases, and 16 bases lay between the germline ends. The germline CDR1 and CDR2 sequences are DFQATT and SNEGSKA (reference sequence). The CDR3 nucleotides read TGCAGTGCTAGAGATCGGGTCGGGGCAGTTAACACTGAAGCTTTCTTT. Protein sequence: CSARDRVGAVNTEAFF.

The CDR3 is CASSQDFTGQGGYTF. CDR3 DNA sequence: TGCGCCAGCAGCCAAGACTTTACCGGACAGGGCGGCTACACCTTC. The chain carries TRBV4-1 and TRBJ1-2; 8 positions match TRBD1. This CDR3 region has 15 residues. The germline V gene encodes CDR1 MGHRA and CDR2 YSYEKL. V gave up 0 bases and J gave up 8 bases; unmatched junction bases: 8.

This chain joins TRBV7-9 and TRBJ2-1; D ambiguous. The CDR3 loop spans 15 amino acids. Germline V gives CDR1 SEHNR, CDR2 FQNEAQ (reference sequence). V lost 5 bases and J lost 7, with 18 bases in between. The DNA for the CDR3 is TGTGCCAGCAGCATCCCGATGGACCGAACTAATGAGCAGTTCTTC. Amino acid sequence: CASSIPMDRTNEQFF.

The chain joins TRBV12-3 or TRBV12-4 to TRBJ1-2; D is possibly TRBD1 (5 bases). The CDR3 loop spans 13 amino acids. Trimming shortened V by 3 bases and J by 4 bases, and 9 bases separated the two germline ends. The CDR3 protein is CASSFGGAYGYTF. The DNA of the CDR3 is TGTGCCAGCAGTTTCGGGGGAGCCTATGGCTACACCTTC.